The 3 T cell receptor beta chains below were found in one sample sequenced in a study of identical twins' blood T cells. TCRdb itself ran the 5' RACE reads through MiXCR, one entry per CDR3 protein. The sample records a few hundred thousand distinct CDR3 sequences, approximately 30% being singletons. Sample: PBMCs. The receptors shown here come from a woman aged 18-49 years in good health.

The V call is TRBV6-5, the J call TRBJ2-1; 8 nucleotides agree with TRBD1. Germline V CDR1 and CDR2: MNHEY, SVGAGI. The V segment lost 0 bases and the J segment 7 bases; nucleotides outside the gene matches: 11. This CDR3 comprises 17 residues. CDR3 region: CASSYSGQGGLGNEQFF. In nucleotides, the CDR3 is TGTGCCAGCAGTTACTCCGGACAGGGCGGACTTGGTAATGAGCAGTTCTTC.

The CDR3 loop is CASSQIKATNEKLFF. CDR3 nucleotides: TGTGCCAGCAGCCAAATTAAGGCTACCAATGAAAAACTGTTTTTT. The chain has TRBV4-2 and TRBJ1-4; D remains unclear. The CDR3 consists of 15 residues. Trimming removed 2 bases from V and 5 bases from J, with 12 bases in between. Germline V gene data show CDR1 as LGHNA and CDR2 as YNFKEQ.

The chain is built from TRBV29-1 and TRBJ2-3; possibly TRBD1 for D (6 bases). Deletions cut 2 bases from V and 2 bases from J, with 20 bases between. The germline gives CDR1 SQVTM, CDR2 ANQGSEA. This CDR3 is built from 17 residues. CDR3 protein: CSVEPLLTGTVTDTQYF. DNA of the CDR3: TGCAGCGTTGAACCCCTTCTGACAGGAACCGTCACAGATACGCAGTATTTT.